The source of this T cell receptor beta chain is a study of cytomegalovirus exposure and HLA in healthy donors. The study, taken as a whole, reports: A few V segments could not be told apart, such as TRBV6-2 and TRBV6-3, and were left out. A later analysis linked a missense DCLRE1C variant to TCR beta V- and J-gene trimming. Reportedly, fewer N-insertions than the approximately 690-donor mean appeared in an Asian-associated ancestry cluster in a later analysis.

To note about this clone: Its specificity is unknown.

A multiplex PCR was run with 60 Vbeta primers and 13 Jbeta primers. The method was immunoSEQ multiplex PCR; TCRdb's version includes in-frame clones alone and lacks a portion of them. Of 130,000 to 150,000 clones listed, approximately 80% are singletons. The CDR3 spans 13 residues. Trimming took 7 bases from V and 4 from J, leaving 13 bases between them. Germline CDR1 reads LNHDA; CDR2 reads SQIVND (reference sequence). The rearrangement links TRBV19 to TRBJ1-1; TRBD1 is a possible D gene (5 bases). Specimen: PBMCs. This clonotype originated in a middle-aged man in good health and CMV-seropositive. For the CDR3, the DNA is TGTGCCAGTACTTGGGGGGTGACCACTGAAGCTTTCTTT. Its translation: CASTWGVTTEAFF.